Shown below are 8 T cell receptor beta chains from a single sample sequenced in a study of OX40 agonist ivuxolimab in advanced cancers. The method was immunoSEQ multiplex PCR; TCRdb's version includes in-frame clones alone and lacks a portion of them. The sample lists 70,000 or so clones, roughly 80% occurring once. The sequenced sample was CD4+ or CD8+ T cells sorted from blood, obtained in a trial of the OX40 agonist ivuxolimab. All receptors come from an adult with an advanced solid tumor such as melanoma, head and neck, liver or kidney cancer.

V is TRBV7-9 and J is TRBJ2-5, with 10 bases fitting TRBD2. The germline V gene has CDR1 SEHNR and CDR2 FQNEAQ (reference sequence). Trimming cost V 2 bases and J 4 bases; bases outside gene matches: 7. There are 16 residues in the CDR3. This chain's CDR3 is CASSLRSLAGAETQYF. The CDR3 DNA reads TGTGCCAGCAGCTTACGCAGTCTAGCGGGGGCAGAGACCCAGTACTTC.

The V call is TRBV28, the J call TRBJ1-1; no reliable D call. Germline V gene lookup returns CDR1 MDHEN and CDR2 SYDVKM. V lost 5 bases to trimming and J lost 1 base, with 14 bases between them. The CDR3 contains 15 residues. The CDR3 protein is CASSRHRGGNTEAFF. Here the CDR3 DNA reads TGTGCCAGCAGTCGACATAGAGGCGGGAACACTGAAGCTTTCTTT.

The chain is built from TRBV11-2 and TRBJ2-5, with a tentative D call TRBD1 (5 bases). Germline CDR1 is SGHAT and CDR2 is FQNNGV. V lost 3 bases and J 4 bases, leaving 12 bases between the germline ends. The CDR3 length is 14 residues. The CDR3 reads CASSFVQGGETQYF. The CDR3 DNA reads TGTGCCAGCAGCTTTGTGCAGGGTGGAGAGACCCAGTACTTC. The whole variable domain, filled in from reference TRBV11-2 and TRBJ2-5, reads EAGVAQSPRYKIIEKRQSVAFWCNPISGHATLYWYQQILGQGPKLLIQFQNNGVVDDSQLPKDRFSAERLKGVDSTLKIQPAKLEDSAVYLCASSFVQGGETQYFGPGTRLLVL.

V gene TRBV28 combines with J gene TRBJ2-5; D not resolved. The J call is uncertain, as TRBJ2-7 better fits the DNA end. Germline assignment: CDR1 MDHEN and CDR2 SYDVKM. The CDR3 is 13 amino acids. CDR3 loop: CASSSVGPDEQYF. The CDR3 DNA reads TGTGCCAGCAGTTCGGTCGGGCCAGACGAGCAGTACTTC.

The chain recombines TRBV6-1 with TRBJ1-5; possible D gene TRBD1, 5 bases. This CDR3 has 17 residues. The V end was cut by 1 base, the J end by 0 bases, with 13 bases between. The germline V gene has CDR1 MNHNS and CDR2 SASEGT. The CDR3 region is CASSEGETTVSNQPQHF. Here the CDR3 DNA reads TGTGCCAGCAGTGAAGGAGAGACGACAGTTAGCAATCAGCCCCAGCATTTT.

This clone is a singleton in its sample. The chain uses TRBV6-5 and TRBJ2-7; 7 nucleotides line up with TRBD1. The J segment lost 2 bases and the V segment lost 6 bases, leaving 4 bases of the junction unmatched. Germline values: CDR1 MNHEY, CDR2 SVGAGI. The CDR3 contains 13 residues. CDR3 in amino acids: CASSRQGPYEQYF. Written as DNA, the CDR3 is TGTGCCAGCAGCAGACAGGGACCCTACGAGCAGTACTTC.

The V and J genes are TRBV6-1 and TRBJ1-1; D is undetermined. The germline V and J ends were trimmed by 6 bases and 2 bases, with 7 bases remaining between them. This CDR3 comprises 12 residues. Germline V gene sequence: CDR1 MNHNS, CDR2 SASEGT. The CDR3 protein is CASRFSNTEAFF. The CDR3 nucleotides are TGTGCCAGCAGGTTTTCAAACACTGAAGCTTTCTTT.

The chain combines TRBV9 with TRBJ1-1; D not certain. This CDR3 contains 15 residues. In germline, CDR1 is SGDLS, CDR2 YYNGEE. The V end was cut by 3 bases, the J end by 0 bases, with 12 bases between. CDR3 sequence reads: CASSGYRGMNTEAFF. In nucleotides, the CDR3 is TGTGCCAGCAGCGGTTACCGGGGAATGAACACTGAAGCTTTCTTT.